These 10 T cell receptor beta chains came from one sample sequenced in a study of cytotoxic CD8 clonotypes in ibrutinib-treated CLL. Sequencing was performed with immunoSEQ multiplex PCR; in TCRdb, only in-frame clones are kept and a portion is missing. Of over 200,000 clones listed, 79% are singletons. The sequencing used PBMCs, collected after 12 months of ibrutinib treatment. The receptors shown here come from a human donor with chronic lymphocytic leukemia.

This clone was counted once. The chain joins TRBV5-4 to TRBJ1-6, with D hard to call. The V and J ends lost 3 bases and 3 bases respectively, with 13 bases between them. This CDR3 contains 16 residues. Germline V gene data show CDR1 as SGHNT and CDR2 as YYREEE (reference sequence). CDR3 DNA sequence: TGTGCCAGCAGCTCGATCCTCCGAAACTATAATTCACCCCTCCACTTT. It yields the protein CASSSILRNYNSPLHF.

This clone was seen only a few times. V and J are TRBV6-1 and TRBJ1-2, with D perhaps TRBD1 (6 bases). CDR1 is MNHNS, CDR2 SASEGT, per germline. V was pared by 1 base and J by 5 bases, with 8 bases between. The CDR3 loop spans 13 amino acids. The CDR3 DNA is TGTGCCAGCAGTGAAGAGGACAGTTATGGCTACACCTTC. Translating it yields CASSEEDSYGYTF.

This rearrangement joins TRBV6-1 to TRBJ2-5; TRBD1 or TRBD2 may be the D gene (5 bases each). CDR1 and CDR2 from the germline V gene are MNHNS and SASEGT. This CDR3 comprises 15 residues. Trimming pared 0 bases from V and 0 bases from J, leaving 8 bases between. The DNA for the CDR3 is TGTGCCAGCAGTGAAGCGCTGGGGGACCAAGAGACCCAGTACTTC. Encoded protein: CASSEALGDQETQYF.

V gene TRBV5-1 combines with J gene TRBJ1-2; D possibly corresponds to TRBD1 (5 bases). V lost 0 bases and J lost 10, with 13 bases in between. Germline V CDR1 and CDR2: SGHRS, YFSETQ. CDR3 length equals 13 residues. CDR3 nucleotides: TGCGCCAGCAGCTTGGCGGAGGGGTTCTACTACACCTTC. This encodes CASSLAEGFYYTF.

The V call is TRBV5-1, the J call TRBJ1-2; D is unclear. V gave up 3 bases and J gave up 6 bases, with 12 bases separating them. The CDR3 is 13 amino acids. Germline lookup yields CDR1 SGHRS and CDR2 YFSETQ. CDR3 protein: CASSYYEDDGYTF. The CDR3 DNA sequence: TGCGCCAGCAGCTACTACGAGGACGATGGCTACACCTTC.

The V gene is TRBV7-3, the J gene TRBJ2-3, with 14 bases that match TRBD2. After removal of 3 bases from V and 2 bases from J, the junction contained 4 bases not matched to a gene. The CDR3 covers 17 residues. Per the germline V gene, CDR1 is SGHTA and CDR2 is FQGTGA. Here the CDR3 reads CASSLGTSGGPTDTQYF. The CDR3 DNA sequence: TGTGCCAGCAGCTTGGGGACTAGCGGGGGACCCACAGATACGCAGTATTTT. Using reference TRBV7-3 and TRBJ2-3 for the parts outside the CDR3, the full variable domain is GAGVSQTPSNKVTEKGKYVELRCDPISGHTALYWYRQSLGQGPEFLIYFQGTGAADDSGLPNDRFFAVRPEGSVSTLKIQRTERGDSAVYLCASSLGTSGGPTDTQYFGPGTRLTVL.

The chain is built from TRBV7-8 and TRBJ1-5; D call uncertain. Germline loops: CDR1 SGHVS, CDR2 FQNEAQ. CDR3 length equals 14 residues. Trimming removed 5 bases at V and 3 bases at J, with 11 bases between. The CDR3 DNA is TGTGCCAGCAGCCGGGGATTGGACAATCAGCCCCAGCATTTT. Its translation: CASSRGLDNQPQHF.

V usage is TRBV5-3 and J usage is TRBJ2-3; the D is unclear. TRBV5-3 counts as an open reading frame of uncertain function. Trimming stripped 6 bases from V and 2 bases from J, with 7 bases between. This CDR3 has 12 amino acids. CDR3 nucleotides: TGTGCCAGAATTAGTCTCACAGATACGCAGTATTTT. This encodes CARISLTDTQYF.

The chain links TRBV4-1 to TRBJ2-3, with TRBD2 as a possible D gene (5 bases). V was cut by 4 bases and J by 6 bases, with 23 bases left in between. The CDR3 totals 17 residues. Germline-derived CDR1 and CDR2 are MGHRA and YSYEKL. CDR3 in DNA: TGCGCCAGCAGCCGGCTAGCCTTGATAACGGGGTCGGATACGCAGTATTTT. Its translation is CASSRLALITGSDTQYF.

The chain links TRBV29-1 to TRBJ1-3; D gene ambiguous. The V gene lost 1 base and the J gene lost 1 base, with 5 bases spanning the gap. Germline values: CDR1 SQVTM, CDR2 ANQGSEA. The CDR3 sequence is 13 residues long. Here the CDR3 reads CSVEVGSGNTIYF. DNA for the CDR3: TGCAGCGTTGAAGTGGGTTCTGGAAACACCATATATTTT.